Each of the 23 T cell receptor beta chains below was sequenced from the same sample in a study of HIV-infected children after antiretroviral therapy interruption. Unique molecular identifiers were included in an RNA-based 3' RACE TCR library. TCRdb reprocessed the 3' RACE reads via MiXCR and lists one record per CDR3 protein. This table holds over 35,000 distinct CDR3 sequences, 6.5% found once. This sample's treatment: PENTA 11 planned treatment interruption arm or continuous ART arm. The sample was CD45RA+ CD4+ T cells from PBMCs, pooled from several time points, taken from a donor given antiretroviral therapy, either interrupted or continuous. Subset defined: naive CD4+ CD45RA+ CD45RO- T cells. All receptors derive from a pool of human donors with HIV.

The chain links TRBV9 to TRBJ2-7; unclear D gene. The ends were cut back, 0 bases at V and 5 bases at J, with 12 bases in the middle. This CDR3 comprises 14 residues. The germline V gene has CDR1 SGDLS and CDR2 YYNGEE. The CDR3 sequence: CASSVASNSHEQYF. The CDR3 DNA is TGTGCCAGCAGCGTAGCTAGTAATTCTCACGAGCAGTACTTC. Full variable domain (rest looked up from reference TRBV9 and TRBJ2-7): DSGVTQTPKHLITATGQRVTLRCSPRSGDLSVYWYQQSLDQGLQFLIQYYNGEERAKGNILERFSAQQFPDLHSELNLSSLELGDSALYFCASSVASNSHEQYFGPGTRLTVT.

This clonotype was recorded many times. The chain combines TRBV7-2 with TRBJ2-3; TRBD2 aligns across 9 bases. The CDR3 is 18 amino acids. CDR1 SGHTA and CDR2 FQGNSA come from the germline V gene. The trim removed 1 base at V and 0 bases at J, leaving 8 bases unmatched. CDR3 nucleotide sequence: TGTGCCAGCAGCTTAGTGGGGCTAGCGGGGATTAGCACAGATACGCAGTATTTT. The encoded protein is CASSLVGLAGISTDTQYF.

The chain couples TRBV7-2 to TRBJ2-3; 7 bases align to TRBD1. Per germline, CDR1 SGHTA and CDR2 FQGNSA. This CDR3 contains 19 residues. The trim removed 0 bases at V and 0 bases at J, leaving 12 bases unmatched. The CDR3 nucleotides are TGTGCCAGCAGCTTAGCGGGAGACAGGGAATGGGCTAGCACAGATACGCAGTATTTT. This sequence encodes CASSLAGDREWASTDTQYF.

This clonotype was counted at least ten times. This chain uses TRBV18 with TRBJ1-2; possible D gene TRBD1, 6 bases. V was cut by 0 bases and J by 4 bases, with 9 bases left in between. Germline V gives CDR1 KGHSH, CDR2 LQKENI. This CDR3 is 14 amino acids long. CDR3 nucleotides: TGTGCCAGCTCACCACCCCAACAGGGCTATGGCTACACCTTC. Protein sequence: CASSPPQQGYGYTF.

This clonotype was observed at least ten times. Written as DNA, the CDR3 is TGCAGTGCTAGAGGTCCGGGAAATGAGCAGTTCTTC. Translation: CSARGPGNEQFF. The chain joins TRBV20-1 to TRBJ2-1, with a weak D call TRBD2 (5 bases). Germline assignment: CDR1 DFQATT and CDR2 SNEGSKA (reference sequence). The CDR3 totals 12 residues. V gave up 1 base and J gave up 7 bases, with 8 bases separating them.

Ten or more counts support this clonotype. The chain combines TRBV10-1 with TRBJ2-2, with TRBD1 matching over 10 bases. The germline CDR1 and CDR2 sequences are WNHNN and SYGVQD (reference sequence). The V gene end was trimmed by 8 bases and the J gene end by 4 bases; junction bases not matched to a gene: 7. This CDR3 contains 15 residues. The CDR3 nucleotides read TGCGCCAGCTCTTCCGGGACAGGGGTCACCGGGGAGCTGTTTTTT. Residues: CASSSGTGVTGELFF.

This clonotype was seen repeatedly, ten times or more. The rearrangement links TRBV19 to TRBJ1-1; TRBD1 matches 8 bases. The CDR3 runs to 17 residues. CDR1 is LNHDA and CDR2 is SQIVND in the germline V gene (reference sequence). V lost 0 bases, J lost 0 bases, and 6 bases stayed unmatched. The CDR3 spells CASSIDRGTGMNTEAFF. DNA for the CDR3: TGTGCCAGTAGTATAGATCGGGGGACAGGAATGAACACTGAAGCTTTCTTT.

This clonotype was seen at least ten times. The J gene is TRBJ2-7, the V gene TRBV5-1, with D possibly TRBD1 on 6 matching bases. Germline CDR1 and CDR2: SGHRS and YFSETQ. The CDR3 contains 11 residues. V was clipped by 5 bases and J by 5 bases, with 8 bases between them. CDR3 sequence (DNA): TGCGCCAGCAGGACAGGAGACGAGCAGTACTTC. Encoded protein: CASRTGDEQYF.

J is TRBJ1-5 and V is TRBV6-2 or TRBV6-3, with a tentative D call TRBD1 (6 bases). Germline V gene sequence: CDR1 MNHEY, CDR2 SVGEGT. The CDR3 spans 15 residues. Trimming took off 0 bases at V and 5 bases at J, with 11 bases between the two ends. This chain's CDR3 is CASSYSAQGHQPQHF. The CDR3 DNA follows: TGTGCCAGCAGTTACTCGGCACAGGGACATCAGCCCCAGCATTTT.

This clonotype has a count of ten or more. This chain uses TRBV29-1 with TRBJ2-4, with 7 bases that match TRBD1. CDR1 SQVTM and CDR2 ANQGSEA come from the germline V gene. V gave up 6 bases and J gave up 2 bases; unmatched junction bases: 16. This CDR3 has 17 residues. Here the CDR3 reads CSVITSIMTGTKNIQYF. The CDR3 nucleotides are TGCAGCGTCATTACCTCAATCATGACAGGGACCAAAAACATTCAGTACTTC.

This chain uses TRBV15 with TRBJ1-2; 7 positions match TRBD1. This CDR3 spans 14 amino acids. Looked up from germline, CDR1 is LNHNV and CDR2 is YYDKDF (reference sequence). V trimming: 2 bases; J trimming: 8 bases; junction bases outside the gene matches: 8. CDR3 DNA: TGTGCCACCAGCAGACCAAATGGGGACAGCGGCTACACCTTC. Protein sequence: CATSRPNGDSGYTF.

This clonotype was counted only a few times. With a much larger clone just one base away, this may be a read error. This rearrangement joins TRBV12-3 or TRBV12-4 to TRBJ2-2, with D possibly called TRBD1 or TRBD2 (5 bases each). The CDR3 spans 14 residues. Written as DNA, the CDR3 is TGTGTCAGCACATCTGGGACGTCCACCGGGGAGCTGTTTTTT. This gives the protein CVSTSGTSTGELFF.

This clonotype was seen ten or more times. V usage is TRBV12-3 or TRBV12-4 and J usage is TRBJ1-2; no definite D call. V shed 8 bases and J shed 6 bases, with 13 bases lying between them. There are 12 residues in the CDR3. The CDR3 sequence: CASVRRGHGYTF. The DNA for the CDR3 is TGTGCCAGCGTAAGGCGTGGCCATGGCTACACCTTC.

This clonotype was detected a few times. The J gene is TRBJ2-7, the V gene TRBV5-1, with D possibly TRBD2 on 5 matching bases. Between the trimmed V and J ends, which lost 4 bases and 7 bases, there was a span of 21 bases. The CDR3 contains 15 residues. Germline-derived CDR1 and CDR2 are SGHRS and YFSETQ. This CDR3 is CASSNSDKRPGEQYF. The DNA for the CDR3 is TGCGCCAGCAGCAACTCCGACAAACGGCCGGGGGAGCAGTACTTC. Looking up the rest from reference TRBV5-1 and TRBJ2-7 gives the full variable domain: KAGVTQTPRYLIKTRGQQVTLSCSPISGHRSVSWYQQTPGQGLQFLFEYFSETQRNKGNFPGRFSGRQFSNSRSEMNVSTLELGDSALYLCASSNSDKRPGEQYFGPGTRLTVT.

The chain uses TRBV12-3 or TRBV12-4 and TRBJ1-1; the D is unclear. The germline V and J ends were trimmed by 5 bases and 0 bases, with 7 bases remaining between them. This CDR3 is built from 13 residues. The CDR3 bases are TGTGCCAGCAGTACCACCATGAACACTGAAGCTTTCTTT. Translation gives CASSTTMNTEAFF.

This clonotype turned up a few times. The chain joins TRBV20-1 to TRBJ1-5; D is ambiguous. Between the trimmed V and J ends, which lost 2 bases and 3 bases, there was a span of 11 bases. Germline V gene lookup returns CDR1 DFQATT and CDR2 SNEGSKA (reference sequence). The CDR3 contains 14 residues. The CDR3 region is CSARIEPANQPQHF. The DNA for the CDR3 is TGCAGTGCTAGAATCGAGCCGGCCAATCAGCCCCAGCATTTT.

At least ten counts were recorded for this clonotype. The chain joins TRBV6-2 or TRBV6-3 to TRBJ1-2; 9 bases agree with TRBD1. CDR3 length: 14 residues. Trimming took 2 bases from V and 3 from J; bases not matched to a gene: 1. Germline V gene sequence: CDR1 MNHEY, CDR2 SVGEGT. The CDR3 sequence is CASSYGQGYYGYTF. CDR3 in DNA: TGTGCCAGCAGTTACGGACAGGGGTACTATGGCTACACCTTC.

This chain joins TRBV5-1 and TRBJ2-3; 7 positions agree with TRBD2. Germline values: CDR1 SGHRS, CDR2 YFSETQ. V dropped 5 bases and J dropped 2; count of bases not matched to a gene: 11. The CDR3 is made up of 16 amino acids. The CDR3 here is CASSQDQAGFTDTQYF. The CDR3 DNA reads TGCGCCAGCAGTCAAGATCAAGCGGGATTCACAGATACGCAGTATTTT.

This clonotype has only a few counts. The V and J genes are TRBV11-2 and TRBJ2-4; 7 positions agree with TRBD1. V lost 4 bases and J lost 5; bases outside the gene matches: 11. Per germline, CDR1 SGHAT and CDR2 FQNNGV. This CDR3 comprises 16 residues. CDR3 DNA: TGTGCCAGCAGCTCCCTAGGCGGACAGGTCCAAAACATTCAGTACTTC. It specifies CASSSLGGQVQNIQYF.

There are many counts of this clonotype. The J gene is TRBJ2-5, the V gene TRBV5-6; 7 bases line up with TRBD2. This CDR3 comprises 11 residues. The germline V gene has CDR1 SGHDT and CDR2 YYEEEE. V dropped 5 bases and J dropped 9; count of bases not matched to a gene: 4. CDR3 loop: CASSRGRAQYF. The CDR3 DNA is TGTGCCAGCAGTCGGGGGAGGGCCCAGTACTTC.

This clonotype was picked up many times. The chain links TRBV7-9 to TRBJ2-2, with unresolved D. CDR1 and CDR2 (germline): SEHNR, FQNEAQ (reference sequence). The V gene lost 3 bases and the J gene lost 13 bases, with 9 bases spanning the gap. The CDR3 totals 11 residues. CDR3 bases: TGTGCCAGCAGCTTCGATGGTGGGCTGTTTTTT. This gives the protein CASSFDGGLFF.

This clonotype has more than one count but fewer than ten. This chain connects TRBV20-1 to TRBJ1-5; 9 positions match TRBD1. The CDR3 loop spans 15 amino acids. Germline V gene lookup returns CDR1 DFQATT and CDR2 SNEGSKA (reference sequence). The ends lost 2 bases at V and 7 bases at J; junction bases unmatched: 9. The CDR3 here is CSARNPGQGGQPQHF. The CDR3 bases are TGCAGTGCTAGAAATCCGGGACAGGGAGGACAGCCCCAGCATTTT.

The sample holds many counts of this clonotype. V and J are TRBV28 and TRBJ2-6; 7 nucleotides line up with TRBD1. V was pared by 7 bases and J by 0 bases, with 6 bases of the junction left unmatched. The CDR3 has 16 amino acids. Germline-derived CDR1 and CDR2 are MDHEN and SYDVKM. CDR3 residues: CASNGQDSSGANVLTF. In DNA form, the CDR3 reads TGTGCCAGCAACGGACAGGATAGCTCTGGGGCCAACGTCCTGACTTTC.